This T cell receptor (beta chain) was recovered during a study of T cell repertoires in cytomegalovirus infection. Notes on the study in general: Predominance within the ex vivo response was attributable to HLA-C-restricted CMV-specific TCR beta clonotypes.

TCRdb independently ran MiXCR on the reads; one entry per CDR3 protein. Counted here are about 830,000 distinct CDR3 sequences, 30% to 35% occurring once; the ten biggest clones make up 12%. On this clonotype: The target antigen is unknown.

CDR1 is MNHEY and CDR2 is SMNVEV in the germline V gene (reference sequence). V shed 0 bases and J 5 bases; nucleotides not matched to a gene: 5. This CDR3 contains 16 residues. The sequence came from a human donor in good health (CMV status not recorded). Some clones in this sample may be carry-over from other donors' samples. The sample was cultured CD8+ T cells from PBMCs, taken from culture after CMV antigen stimulation. V is TRBV27 and J is TRBJ2-3; 10 bases line up with TRBD2. The CDR3 DNA is TGTGCCAGCAGTTTATCGTGGGGACTAGCGAGAGATACGCAGTATTTT. Translated, it gives CASSLSWGLARDTQYF.